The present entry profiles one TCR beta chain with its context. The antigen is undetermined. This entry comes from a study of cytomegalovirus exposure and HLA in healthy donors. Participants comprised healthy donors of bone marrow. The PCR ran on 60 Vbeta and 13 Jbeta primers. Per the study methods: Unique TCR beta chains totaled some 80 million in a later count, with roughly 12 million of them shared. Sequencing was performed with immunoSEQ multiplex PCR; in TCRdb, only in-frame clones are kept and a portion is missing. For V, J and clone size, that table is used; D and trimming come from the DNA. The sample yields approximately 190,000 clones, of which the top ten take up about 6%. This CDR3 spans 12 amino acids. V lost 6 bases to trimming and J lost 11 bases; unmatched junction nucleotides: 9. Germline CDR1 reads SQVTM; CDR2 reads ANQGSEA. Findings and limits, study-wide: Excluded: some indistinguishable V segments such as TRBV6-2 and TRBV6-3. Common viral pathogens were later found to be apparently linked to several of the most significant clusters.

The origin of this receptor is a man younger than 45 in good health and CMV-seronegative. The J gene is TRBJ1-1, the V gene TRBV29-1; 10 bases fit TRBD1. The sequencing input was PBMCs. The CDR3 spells CSVVRDRGFAFF. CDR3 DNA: TGCAGCGTGGTCCGGGACAGGGGATTTGCTTTCTTT.